This section outlines one T cell receptor (beta chain) sequence together with its context. The CDR3 has 15 amino acids. Deletions cut 1 base from V and 2 bases from J, with 10 bases between. Germline V gene sequence: CDR1 MNHEY, CDR2 SVGEGT. These data are taken from a study of blood T cell repertoires in COVID-19. Study information: The origin of the acute and convalescent COVID-19 samples was the United States, Italy and Spain. The cDNA or gDNA used as material had been derived from T cells, B-cell-depleted T cells, or PBMCs.

Original methodology: Estimated nucleated cell counts came from reference gene primer amplification. Sequencing was performed with immunoSEQ multiplex PCR; in TCRdb, only in-frame clones are kept and a portion is missing. V, J and clone size are those of that table, while D and trimming were read from the DNA. The table has about 140,000 clones, about 82% seen once; the top ten hold 4.5% to 5%. The chain recombines TRBV6-2 or TRBV6-3 with TRBJ2-3, with D tentatively TRBD2 (6 bases). The sample comprised peripheral blood. The sequence derives from a woman of 80 years or more with active or convalescent COVID-19. The CDR3 loop reads CASSYLRDPTDTQYF. The CDR3 DNA is TGTGCCAGCAGTTACTTGCGGGACCCCACAGATACGCAGTATTTT.